A selection of T cell receptor beta chains follows, all from one sample in a study of T cells after yellow fever vaccination. TCRdb re-derived calls from the 5' RACE reads in MiXCR, one entry per CDR3 protein. The sample yields 340,000 or so distinct CDR3 sequences, roughly an eighth seen once. Source: CD4+ T cells sorted from PBMCs, taken 15 days after the yellow fever booster vaccination. The receptors here all came from a man aged 18 to 30 who received the YFV17D yellow fever vaccine. CDR3s include the opening cysteine and the closing phenylalanine or tryptophan. D genes are given only for firm matches. A clone size is listed for some rows: how often the clone was seen (once, few, many), or a class if it is expanded.

len	abundance	d_gene	j_gene	v_gene	CDR3aa	CDR3nt
15	few	-	TRBJ1-4	TRBV7-8	CASSSRDKSGGKLFF	TGTGCCAGCAGCTCTCGGGACAAATCGGGAGGAAAACTGTTTTTT
15	-	TRBD1	TRBJ2-1	TRBV7-2	CASSFDRASYNEQFF	TGTGCCAGCAGCTTCGACAGGGCCTCCTACAATGAGCAGTTCTTC
14	-	TRBD1	TRBJ2-7	TRBV20-1	CSARGGTAAYEQYF	TGCAGTGCTAGAGGTGGGACAGCAGCCTACGAGCAGTACTTC
15	many	TRBD2	TRBJ2-1	TRBV4-3	CASSPRLAGYNEQFF	TGCGCCAGCAGCCCGAGACTAGCGGGTTACAATGAGCAGTTCTTC
13	few	-	TRBJ1-1	TRBV20-1	CSARLGGAAEAFF	TGCAGTGCTAGACTTGGGGGGGCGGCTGAAGCTTTCTTT
18	few	-	TRBJ1-1	TRBV6-2/TRBV6-3	CASSHLSGPLGPRTEAFF	TGTGCCAGCAGCCACCTGTCGGGGCCCCTTGGCCCCCGCACTGAAGCTTTCTTT
16	-	TRBD1	TRBJ1-2	TRBV24-1	CATSDPGQGMGLSYTF	TGTGCCACCAGTGATCCGGGACAGGGAATGGGGTTGAGCTACACCTTC
13	-	-	TRBJ1-5	TRBV7-9	CASSTHGNQPQHF	TGTGCCAGCAGCACCCATGGGAATCAGCCCCAGCATTTT
16	-	-	TRBJ2-5	TRBV4-1	CASSRLWKVPQETQYF	TGCGCCAGCAGCCGACTATGGAAAGTTCCTCAAGAGACCCAGTACTTC
14	many	-	TRBJ2-1	TRBV5-1	CASRAVPMDNEQFF	TGCGCCAGCAGGGCAGTCCCAATGGACAATGAGCAGTTCTTC
15	-	TRBD1	TRBJ2-1	TRBV12-3/TRBV12-4	CASRIGTGSYNEQFF	TGTGCCAGCAGGATCGGGACAGGGTCGTACAATGAGCAGTTCTTC
16	few	-	TRBJ2-1	TRBV6-5	CASSRAGLTYRGEQFF	TGTGCCAGCAGCCGGGCGGGACTTACCTACCGCGGTGAGCAGTTCTTC
14	many	-	TRBJ2-3	TRBV4-3	CASSQGLDTDTQYF	TGCGCCAGCAGCCAAGGACTAGACACAGATACGCAGTATTTT
15	-	-	TRBJ1-2	TRBV5-1	CASNWGTGADYGYTF	TGCGCCAGCAACTGGGGGACGGGGGCAGACTATGGCTACACCTTC
14	few	-	TRBJ2-7	TRBV10-3	CAIHQGTDSYEQYF	TGTGCCATCCACCAAGGGACGGATTCCTACGAGCAGTACTTC
16	few	-	TRBJ2-2	TRBV5-4	CASSSAMQGDTGELFF	TGTGCCAGCAGCTCGGCGATGCAGGGAGATACCGGGGAGCTGTTTTTT
11	many	-	TRBJ1-2	TRBV20-1	CSAPDNYGYTF	TGCAGTGCTCCAGATAACTATGGCTACACCTTC
13	many	-	TRBJ2-4	TRBV29-1	CSVVGLSPHIQYF	TGCAGCGTTGTCGGTCTATCGCCGCACATTCAGTACTTC
14	few	TRBD2	TRBJ2-3	TRBV6-6	CASSYGGETDTQYF	TGTGCCAGCAGTTACGGGGGGGAAACAGATACGCAGTATTTT
13	-	-	TRBJ1-3	TRBV4-3	CASSLWQLGTIYF	TGCGCCAGCAGCCTTTGGCAATTGGGCACCATATATTTT
13	many	-	TRBJ2-7	TRBV3-1	CASGGQPSYEQYF	TGTGCCAGCGGGGGCCAACCCTCCTACGAGCAGTACTTC
13	-	-	TRBJ1-4	TRBV19	CASSAALMPILFF	TGTGCCAGTAGTGCCGCGCTGATGCCTATACTGTTTTTT
17	-	-	TRBJ2-4	TRBV15	CATSRDLASPPLNIQYF	TGTGCCACCAGCAGAGATTTGGCCTCCCCCCCATTGAACATTCAGTACTTC
15	-	-	TRBJ1-4	TRBV5-1	CASSLNQAGEEKLFF	TGCGCCAGCAGCTTGAACCAGGCAGGGGAGGAAAAACTGTTTTTT
12	few	-	TRBJ1-3	TRBV27	CATRDSGNTIYF	TGTGCCACCCGGGACTCTGGAAACACCATATATTTT
16	many	TRBD2	TRBJ2-3	TRBV7-7	CASSPRAGGPGDTQYF	TGTGCCAGCAGCCCTCGAGCGGGGGGGCCGGGCGATACGCAGTATTTT
11	-	-	TRBJ2-5	TRBV9	CASSVVPSQYF	TGTGCCAGCAGCGTAGTTCCCTCCCAGTACTTC
12	-	-	TRBJ1-1	TRBV12-3/TRBV12-4	CASSPGTPEAFF	TGTGCCAGCAGCCCAGGCACTCCTGAAGCTTTCTTT
15	-	TRBD1	TRBJ1-5	TRBV3-1	CASSQASGGEQPQHF	TGTGCCAGCAGCCAAGCGTCAGGGGGCGAACAGCCCCAGCATTTT
15	many	TRBD2	TRBJ2-1	TRBV7-2	CASSLGGAVYNEQFF	TGTGCCAGCAGCCTGGGAGGGGCTGTGTACAATGAGCAGTTCTTC
11	many	TRBD1	TRBJ2-7	TRBV29-1	CSVEDGDSADF	TGCAGCGTTGAAGATGGGGACAGCGCCGACTTC